This passage covers 31 T cell receptor beta chains from one sample sequenced in a study of T cells in localized non-small cell lung cancer. Assay: immunoSEQ multiplex PCR; the TCRdb copy retains only in-frame clones and omits some. The table has under 2,500 clones, less than 35% seen once. This specimen was normal lung tissue next to the tumor, taken before any cancer treatment. These receptors originate from a man aged 35-69 years with stage I lung adenocarcinoma.

This clone was counted a few times. The chain links TRBV7-2 to TRBJ1-1; D not resolved. Germline V CDR1 and CDR2: SGHTA, FQGNSA. The CDR3 consists of 14 residues. V dropped 2 bases and J dropped 4 bases, with 11 bases sitting between them. The CDR3 protein is CASSLRGSGTEAFF. CDR3 nucleotide sequence: TGTGCCAGCAGCTTACGTGGCTCGGGCACTGAAGCTTTCTTT. Complete variable domain (other parts from reference TRBV7-2 and TRBJ1-1): GAGVSQSPSNKVTEKGKDVELRCDPISGHTALYWYRQSLGQGLEFLIYFQGNSAPDKSGLPSDRFSAERTGGSVSTLTIQRTQQEDSAVYLCASSLRGSGTEAFFGQGTRLTVV.

The chain uses TRBV29-1 and TRBJ2-1; TRBD1 agrees at 10 bases. Germline assignment: CDR1 SQVTM and CDR2 ANQGSEA. Germline trimming cut 4 bases from V and 6 bases from J; bases unmatched to any gene: 6. The CDR3 extends over 14 amino acids. The CDR3 protein is CSVGVTGGLNEQFF. The CDR3 DNA is TGCAGCGTTGGGGTGACAGGGGGCCTCAATGAGCAGTTCTTC.

This chain uses TRBV5-1 with TRBJ2-7; the D call may be TRBD1 or TRBD2 (5 bases each). Trimming took off 0 bases at V and 3 bases at J, with 10 bases between the two ends. This CDR3 has 14 residues. Germline CDR1 SGHRS, CDR2 YFSETQ. DNA of the CDR3: TGCGCCAGCAGCTTGGCCCTGGGGGTCTACGAGCAGTACTTC. Translated, it gives CASSLALGVYEQYF. The entire variable domain, with the rest obtained from reference TRBV5-1 and TRBJ2-7, is as follows: KAGVTQTPRYLIKTRGQQVTLSCSPISGHRSVSWYQQTPGQGLQFLFEYFSETQRNKGNFPGRFSGRQFSNSRSEMNVSTLELGDSALYLCASSLALGVYEQYFGPGTRLTVT.

The V and J genes are TRBV11-3 and TRBJ2-7, with 8 bases lining up with TRBD1. The CDR3 totals 14 residues. The junction had 4 bases not matched to a gene; V was cut back by 5 bases and J by 1 base. The germline gives CDR1 SGHNT, CDR2 YENEEA. As DNA, the CDR3 is TGTGCCAGCAGCCCGGACAGGGTTTCCTACGAGCAGTACTTC. Amino acids: CASSPDRVSYEQYF.

This sequence joins TRBV9 and TRBJ2-6; D is tentatively TRBD1 or TRBD2 (5 bases each). In germline, CDR1 is SGDLS, CDR2 YYNGEE. This CDR3 is 17 amino acids long. Trimming cost V 4 bases and J 0 bases, with 14 bases left between them. CDR3 sequence: CASSLGWGTSGANVLTF. As DNA, the CDR3 is TGTGCCAGCAGCCTAGGGTGGGGGACCTCTGGGGCCAACGTCCTGACTTTC.

The V gene is TRBV11-3, the J gene TRBJ2-1; a possible D gene is TRBD1 (6 bases). The germline V gene encodes CDR1 SGHNT and CDR2 YENEEA. The CDR3 has 17 residues. V lost 4 bases, J lost 3 bases, and 19 bases lay in between. DNA of the CDR3: TGTGCCAGCAGCTCTCGGATACGGGACATACACTACAATGAGCAGTTCTTC. The encoded protein is CASSSRIRDIHYNEQFF. The entire variable domain, with the rest obtained from reference TRBV11-3 and TRBJ2-1, is as follows: EAGVVQSPRYKIIEKKQPVAFWCNPISGHNTLYWYLQNLGQGPELLIRYENEEAVDDSQLPKDRFSAERLKGVDSTLKIQPAELGDSAVYLCASSSRIRDIHYNEQFFGPGTRLTVL.

In this sample, this clone is large. The V and J genes are TRBV30 and TRBJ1-1; 7 positions match TRBD1. This CDR3 has 16 amino acids. The germline CDR1 and CDR2 sequences are GTSNPN and SVGIG (reference sequence). The junction had 11 bases not matched to a gene; V was cut back by 4 bases and J by 0 bases. CDR3: CAWNDKRDRLNTEAFF. The CDR3 coding sequence is TGTGCCTGGAATGATAAACGGGACAGACTGAACACTGAAGCTTTCTTT.

Within the sample, this clone is large. This chain joins TRBV18 and TRBJ1-4; D is perhaps TRBD1 (6 bases). This CDR3 comprises 15 residues. The V and J ends lost 2 bases and 8 bases respectively, with 15 bases between them. Germline CDR1 and CDR2: KGHSH and LQKENI. The DNA for the CDR3 is TGTGCCAGCTCACCATCGGACAGCGGTGGGGAAAAACTGTTTTTT. This codes for CASSPSDSGGEKLFF. The full variable domain, rest sourced from reference TRBV18 and TRBJ1-4, is NAGVMQNPRHLVRRRGQEARLRCSPMKGHSHVYWYRQLPEEGLKFMVYLQKENIIDESGMPKERFSAEFPKEGPSILRIQQVVRGDSAAYFCASSPSDSGGEKLFFGSGTQLSVL.

The sample holds a few counts of this clone. The rearrangement joins TRBV6-8 to TRBJ1-3; 7 nucleotides match TRBD1. This CDR3 region has 14 residues. After removal of 5 bases from V and 4 bases from J, the junction contained 5 bases not matched to a gene. Germline loops: CDR1 MNHGY, CDR2 SAAAGT. CDR3 bases: TGTGCCAGCAGTACAGGGGCGGGCGGAAACACCATATATTTT. Amino acid sequence: CASSTGAGGNTIYF.

V gene TRBV30 combines with J gene TRBJ2-3; TRBD1 or TRBD2 may be the D gene (5 bases each). With 5 bases removed from V and 3 bases from J, the gap between germline ends came to 15 bases. There are 14 residues in the CDR3. The germline CDR1 and CDR2 sequences are GTSNPN and SVGIG (reference sequence). The CDR3 here is CAWYQGWGTDTQYF. The CDR3 nucleotides are TGTGCCTGGTACCAGGGATGGGGGACAGATACGCAGTATTTT.

The chain carries TRBV6-1 and TRBJ2-3; TRBD1 matches 8 bases. This CDR3 is built from 15 residues. V dropped 0 bases and J dropped 1; count of bases not matched to a gene: 0. Germline V gene data show CDR1 as MNHNS and CDR2 as SASEGT. DNA for the CDR3: TGTGCCAGCAGTGAAGCGACAGGGGGCACAGATACGCAGTATTTT. Residues: CASSEATGGTDTQYF.

This clone occurred once. The V gene is TRBV10-3, the J gene TRBJ2-7; D is perhaps TRBD1 (6 bases). V lost 0 bases and J 5 bases, leaving 11 bases between the germline ends. CDR3 length: 14 amino acids. Germline V lookup: CDR1 ENHRY, CDR2 SYGVKD. The CDR3 nucleotides read TGTGCCATCAGTGAGTCAGTAAAGGGGGACGAGCAGTACTTC. Encoded protein: CAISESVKGDEQYF.

By proportion, this clone is medium-sized. The chain uses TRBV7-2 and TRBJ2-2; D call uncertain. Trimming pared 1 base from V and 7 bases from J, leaving 7 bases between. This CDR3 comprises 13 residues. Germline-derived CDR1 and CDR2 are SGHTA and FQGNSA. CDR3 nucleotide sequence: TGTGCCAGCAGCTTAGGGGGAATCGGGGAGCTGTTTTTT. Translated: CASSLGGIGELFF.

This clone is deemed medium-sized. V is TRBV11-3 and J is TRBJ1-1; 9 bases line up with TRBD1. Germline-derived CDR1 and CDR2 are SGHNT and YENEEA. Unmatched junction bases numbered 11, after V lost 3 bases and J lost 3 bases. The CDR3 extends over 17 amino acids. The CDR3 sequence: CASSLGDRVVTYTEAFF. The CDR3 DNA sequence: TGTGCCAGCAGCTTGGGGGACAGGGTCGTTACCTACACTGAAGCTTTCTTT.

This clone was counted only a few times. The V gene is TRBV19, the J gene TRBJ1-1; perhaps TRBD1 as D (6 bases). CDR1 LNHDA and CDR2 SQIVND come from the germline V gene (reference sequence). This CDR3 comprises 17 residues. Deletions cut 2 bases from V and 2 bases from J, with 18 bases between. The CDR3 DNA is TGTGCCAGTAGTATACGGGGGGCTTCAGTCCTCAACACTGAAGCTTTCTTT. Protein product: CASSIRGASVLNTEAFF.

V usage is TRBV6-8 and J usage is TRBJ1-2, with D possibly TRBD1 on 5 matching bases. The CDR3 spans 13 residues. The V gene lost 4 bases and the J gene lost 8 bases, with 14 bases spanning the gap. Germline CDR1 reads MNHGY; CDR2 reads SAAAGT. The CDR3 DNA reads TGTGCCAGCAGTTCCGGCAGGGTGCGAGGCTACACCTTC. This translates into CASSSGRVRGYTF.

This clone was recorded a few times. The gene calls are TRBV9 and TRBJ2-1; 9 nucleotides agree with TRBD2. Germline V gene sequence: CDR1 SGDLS, CDR2 YYNGEE. This CDR3 spans 17 amino acids. The V gene end was trimmed by 0 bases and the J gene end by 4 bases; junction bases not matched to a gene: 8. As DNA, the CDR3 is TGTGCCAGCAGCGTAGACCCGCCTAGCGGGGTATACAATGAGCAGTTCTTC. It codes for CASSVDPPSGVYNEQFF.

This clone turned up a few times. The V call is TRBV6-8, the J call TRBJ2-1, with D perhaps matching TRBD1 (6 bases). Trimming pared 2 bases from V and 6 bases from J, leaving 8 bases between. The germline gives CDR1 MNHGY, CDR2 SAAAGT. This CDR3 contains 13 residues. The CDR3 DNA reads as TGTGCCAGCAGTTACGGACAGTCCAATGAGCAGTTCTTC. It codes for CASSYGQSNEQFF.

V gene TRBV5-1 combines with J gene TRBJ1-6; unclear D gene. The CDR3 consists of 16 residues. V was shortened by 1 base and J by 7 bases, with 15 bases between the two germline ends. Per germline, CDR1 SGHRS and CDR2 YFSETQ. CDR3 sequence: CASSLTGREGNSPLHF. For the CDR3, the DNA is TGCGCCAGCAGCTTGACCGGACGGGAAGGAAATTCACCCCTCCACTTT.

J is TRBJ2-6 and V is TRBV10-2; D unresolved. Germline CDR1 is WSHSY and CDR2 is SAAADI. The CDR3 has 14 amino acids. The V end lost 6 bases, the J end lost 4 bases, and 10 bases lay between the germline ends. DNA for the CDR3: TGCGCCAGCAGCTCTGAGGCCGGGGCCAACGTCCTGACTTTC. It translates to CASSSEAGANVLTF.

This chain connects TRBV7-6 to TRBJ1-5; 7 bases align to TRBD1. Germline V gene sequence: CDR1 SGHVS, CDR2 FNYEAQ. V lost 5 bases and J lost 6; bases outside the gene matches: 10. The CDR3 sequence is 15 residues long. Written as DNA, the CDR3 is TGTGCCAGCAGCATAGAAAGACAGGGAAGTCAGCCCCAGCATTTT. Translated, it gives CASSIERQGSQPQHF.

The rearrangement links TRBV29-1 to TRBJ1-2, with D perhaps matching TRBD1 (6 bases). CDR3 size: 14 residues. The V end lost 3 bases, the J end lost 1 base, and 12 bases lay between the germline ends. The V gene's germline CDR1 is SQVTM and CDR2 ANQGSEA. This CDR3 is CSVDDGRGNYGYTF. DNA of the CDR3: TGCAGCGTTGATGACGGCAGGGGTAACTATGGCTACACCTTC.

The chain recombines TRBV19 with TRBJ1-2; the D gene is possibly TRBD1 (5 bases). V lost 7 bases and J lost 4, with 10 bases in between. This CDR3 comprises 12 residues. Germline CDR1 is LNHDA and CDR2 is SQIVND (reference sequence). The CDR3 DNA reads TGTGCCAGTAACTCAGGGAGCTATGGCTACACCTTC. This sequence encodes CASNSGSYGYTF.

This clone was seen a handful of times. V and J are TRBV6-8 and TRBJ1-2; a weak D match, TRBD1 (6 bases). Trimming removed 5 bases at V and 7 bases at J, with 17 bases between. Germline loops: CDR1 MNHGY, CDR2 SAAAGT. CDR3 length: 14 residues. The CDR3 protein is CASSEGVSGGGYTF. CDR3 nucleotide sequence: TGTGCCAGCAGTGAGGGGGTGAGTGGCGGTGGCTACACCTTC.

This clone showed up just a few times. The chain employs TRBV12-2 and TRBJ2-2. TRBV12-2 corresponds to a pseudogene. The CDR3 runs to 17 residues. For the CDR3, the DNA is TGTGCCATCTCACCCACCCGAACTGAAAGGGCGGCCGGGGAGCTGTTTTTT. Amino acid sequence: CAISPTRTERAAGELFF.

By share of the sample, this clone is medium-sized. The chain couples TRBV11-3 to TRBJ2-3; 10 bases agree with TRBD1. Germline trimming cut 1 base from V and 6 bases from J; bases unmatched to any gene: 7. Looked up from germline, CDR1 is SGHNT and CDR2 is YENEEA. This CDR3 comprises 16 residues. The CDR3 reads CASSLGGQGFRDTQYF. In nucleotides, the CDR3 is TGTGCCAGCAGCTTAGGGGGACAGGGGTTTAGGGATACGCAGTATTTT.

The CDR3 loop is CASSPQGSGNTIYF. For the CDR3, the DNA is TGTGCCAGCAGCCCCCAAGGCTCTGGAAACACCATATATTTT. The chain employs TRBV9 and TRBJ1-3; D uncertain. There are 14 residues in the CDR3. V lost 4 bases to trimming and J lost 0 bases, with 8 bases between them. In germline, CDR1 is SGDLS, CDR2 YYNGEE.

The sample holds a few counts of this clone. The J gene is TRBJ1-5, the V gene TRBV19, with D possibly TRBD1 on 5 matching bases. This CDR3 contains 15 residues. CDR1 LNHDA and CDR2 SQIVND come from the germline V gene (reference sequence). Deletions cut 1 base from V and 3 bases from J, with 10 bases between. CDR3 amino acids: CASSIGWDDNQPQHF. In DNA form, the CDR3 reads TGTGCCAGTAGTATAGGATGGGACGACAATCAGCCCCAGCATTTT.

The chain couples TRBV19 to TRBJ2-7, with 9 positions matching TRBD2. Germline V gives CDR1 LNHDA, CDR2 SQIVND (reference sequence). The V gene end was trimmed by 4 bases and the J gene end by 5 bases; junction bases not matched to a gene: 6. This CDR3 contains 14 residues. CDR3 in DNA: TGTGCCAGTAGTAGAGGCGGGGGGGCCCACGAGCAGTACTTC. Translated: CASSRGGGAHEQYF. The full variable domain, with the rest looked up from reference TRBV19 and TRBJ2-7, is DGGITQSPKYLFRKEGQNVTLSCEQNLNHDAMYWYRQDPGQGLRLIYYSQIVNDFQKGDIAEGYSVSREKKESFPLTVTSAQKNPTAFYLCASSRGGGAHEQYFGPGTRLTVT.

The rearrangement joins TRBV18 to TRBJ2-1; D is perhaps TRBD1 or TRBD2 (7 bases each). This CDR3 is 15 amino acids long. V lost 6 bases and J lost 5, with 17 bases in between. The germline CDR1 and CDR2 sequences are KGHSH and LQKENI. CDR3 residues: CASSPGGGSNNEQFF. CDR3 nucleotides: TGTGCCAGCTCGCCAGGGGGGGGGTCGAACAATGAGCAGTTCTTC.

This clone came up once. In nucleotides, the CDR3 is TGTGCCAGCAGCCAATTTGGAGGGAGGGGCTACACCTTC. Protein: CASSQFGGRGYTF. V is TRBV16 and J is TRBJ1-2, with D hard to call. V lost 1 base, J lost 8 bases, and 11 bases lay in between. Germline V CDR1 and CDR2: KGHSY, FQNENV. This CDR3 comprises 13 residues.